The 22 T cell receptor beta chains given below trace back to one sample, sequenced in a study of blood T cell repertoires in COVID-19. Assay: immunoSEQ multiplex PCR; the TCRdb copy retains only in-frame clones and omits some. The repertoire holds around 190,000 clones, with about 88% as singletons. The sequenced material came from peripheral blood. These TCRs come from a man aged 50 to 60 with COVID-19, enrolled during active disease.

This chain uses TRBV6-5 with TRBJ1-2, with a tentative D call TRBD1 (6 bases). The germline CDR1 and CDR2 sequences are MNHEY and SVGAGI. The CDR3 sequence is 13 residues long. V gave up 0 bases and J gave up 4 bases, with 6 bases separating them. CDR3: CASSYSTGYGYTF. The CDR3 DNA reads TGTGCCAGCAGTTACTCGACAGGCTATGGCTACACCTTC.

J is TRBJ2-3 and V is TRBV7-2, with TRBD2 matching over 8 bases. CDR1 is SGHTA and CDR2 is FQGNSA in the germline V gene. V lost 5 bases, J lost 3 bases, and 10 bases stayed unmatched. CDR3 length: 16 amino acids. The CDR3 loop is CASSPTGRGRTDTQYF. The CDR3 nucleotides are TGTGCCAGCAGCCCAACCGGGAGGGGTAGGACAGATACGCAGTATTTT.

The CDR3 spells CASSFGGQGSYEQYF. CDR3 sequence (DNA): TGTGCCAGCAGCTTCGGGGGGCAAGGATCCTACGAGCAGTACTTC. The chain uses TRBV5-4 and TRBJ2-7; possible D gene TRBD2, 7 bases. Between the trimmed V and J ends, which lost 2 bases and 1 base, there was a span of 13 bases. The CDR3 totals 15 residues. From germline, CDR1 is SGHNT and CDR2 YYREEE (reference sequence).

This clone was seen repeatedly, ten times or more. The V gene is TRBV2, the J gene TRBJ2-5; 9 nucleotides match TRBD2. Trimming cost V 4 bases and J 5 bases; bases outside gene matches: 8. CDR3 length: 15 amino acids. From germline, CDR1 is SNHLY and CDR2 FYNNEI. The CDR3 sequence is CASSGLSGSWETQYF. The CDR3 nucleotides are TGTGCCAGCAGTGGGCTTAGCGGGAGTTGGGAGACCCAGTACTTC.

The rearrangement joins TRBV7-2 to TRBJ2-7; TRBD2 matches at 8 bases. Germline V gives CDR1 SGHTA, CDR2 FQGNSA. V shed 4 bases, J shed 4 bases, and the junction held 9 bases outside the gene matches. This CDR3 is built from 15 residues. The CDR3 DNA reads as TGTGCCAGCAGCTCAGGCTCGCGGGGGGTATACGAGCAGTACTTC. Its translation is CASSSGSRGVYEQYF.

The V gene is TRBV12-3 or TRBV12-4, the J gene TRBJ2-2; 7 bases align to TRBD1. The V segment lost 5 bases and the J segment 5 bases; nucleotides outside the gene matches: 2. The CDR3 spans 13 residues. DNA for the CDR3: TGTGCCAGCAGTACAGGGGCAACCGGGGAGCTGTTTTTT. Translated: CASSTGATGELFF.

J is TRBJ1-1 and V is TRBV5-6; unclear D gene. CDR3 length equals 15 residues. Trimming removed 4 bases at V and 4 bases at J, with 17 bases between. The V gene's germline CDR1 is SGHDT and CDR2 YYEEEE. This chain's CDR3 is CASSATRSEGTEAFF. The CDR3 region has the DNA TGTGCCAGCAGCGCCACACGGAGTGAGGGCACTGAAGCTTTCTTT.

The rearrangement links TRBV5-1 to TRBJ2-1, with 9 bases that match TRBD2. Germline assignment: CDR1 SGHRS and CDR2 YFSETQ. The CDR3 runs to 15 residues. V was pared by 4 bases and J by 8 bases, with 10 bases of the junction left unmatched. CDR3 loop: CASSPKTLAGHEQFF. DNA for the CDR3: TGCGCCAGCAGCCCTAAAACTCTAGCGGGACATGAGCAGTTCTTC.

This clone has just one count. The J gene is TRBJ2-5, the V gene TRBV7-2, with D hard to call. The CDR3 totals 16 residues. CDR1 and CDR2 (germline): SGHTA, FQGNSA. V was clipped by 3 bases and J by 2 bases, with 16 bases between them. DNA of the CDR3: TGTGCCAGCAGCTTCCGTCTTGGGCAACTTCAAGAGACCCAGTACTTC. It is translated as CASSFRLGQLQETQYF.

This clone was counted between two and nine times. The V call is TRBV6-1, the J call TRBJ1-5; no reliable D call. Trimming pared 2 bases from V and 1 base from J, leaving 15 bases between. The CDR3 consists of 17 residues. Germline V gene data show CDR1 as MNHNS and CDR2 as SASEGT. The CDR3 bases are TGTGCCAGCAGTGAATGGAGTCTGGGTACCAGCAATCAGCCCCAGCATTTT. Amino acid sequence: CASSEWSLGTSNQPQHF.

The chain joins TRBV6-5 to TRBJ1-3; 7 bases are shared with TRBD1. J gave up 1 base and V 8 bases, and 5 bases lay outside the gene matches. The CDR3 loop spans 14 amino acids. Germline V gene sequence: CDR1 MNHEY, CDR2 SVGAGI. CDR3 residues: CASAGTVSGNTIYF. Here the CDR3 DNA reads TGTGCCAGCGCTGGGACAGTATCTGGAAACACCATATATTTT.

The chain carries TRBV4-2 and TRBJ1-5, with unresolved D. Germline V CDR1 and CDR2: LGHNA, YNFKEQ. This CDR3 contains 16 residues. V was pared by 0 bases and J by 0 bases, with 9 bases between. CDR3 nucleotide sequence: TGTGCCAGCAGCCAAGATATACTCACTAGCAATCAGCCCCAGCATTTT. This encodes CASSQDILTSNQPQHF.

The V and J genes are TRBV7-3 and TRBJ1-6; D is unresolved. V lost 5 bases and J lost 9, with 11 bases in between. The CDR3 length is 13 residues. Germline V lookup: CDR1 SGHTA, CDR2 FQGTGA. The CDR3 reads CASSRGEGSPLHF. The CDR3 DNA reads TGTGCCAGCAGCCGCGGGGAGGGTTCACCCCTCCACTTT.

The genes are TRBV28 and TRBJ1-6, with D tentatively TRBD1 (5 bases). The germline CDR1 and CDR2 sequences are MDHEN and SYDVKM. Trimming removed 6 bases at V and 0 bases at J, with 12 bases between. The CDR3 totals 16 residues. The CDR3 is CASRRQMGSYNSPLHF. In DNA form, the CDR3 reads TGTGCCAGCAGACGACAGATGGGCTCCTATAATTCACCCCTCCACTTT.

The chain joins TRBV7-9 to TRBJ2-7; 10 bases map to TRBD1. Trimming took 6 bases from V and 6 from J; bases not matched to a gene: 8. The germline V gene encodes CDR1 SEHNR and CDR2 FQNEAQ (reference sequence). The CDR3 is 14 residues long. The CDR3 bases are TGTGCCAGCAGTTCGGACAGGGGGTGGGCCGAGCAGTACTTC. It translates to CASSSDRGWAEQYF.

The V and J genes are TRBV9 and TRBJ2-3; 7 bases agree with TRBD1. The CDR3 sequence is 11 residues long. Trimming cost V 10 bases and J 6 bases; bases outside gene matches: 5. From germline, CDR1 is SGDLS and CDR2 YYNGEE. The CDR3 reads CASARGDTQYF. In nucleotides, the CDR3 is TGTGCCTCCGCCAGGGGGGATACGCAGTATTTT.

The chain recombines TRBV24-1 with TRBJ1-4; 8 bases match TRBD1. With V trimmed by 4 bases and J by 4 bases, 16 bases remained unmatched. The CDR3 sequence is 19 residues long. Looked up from germline, CDR1 is KGHDR and CDR2 is SFDVKD. CDR3 DNA sequence: TGTGCCACCAGTGAGCCGGACAGGGTAAAAAGACTTTATAATGAAAAACTGTTTTTT. It yields the protein CATSEPDRVKRLYNEKLFF.

This clone appeared a single time. This chain joins TRBV11-1 and TRBJ2-2; 7 nucleotides agree with TRBD1. This CDR3 region has 14 residues. V shed 5 bases, J shed 6 bases, and the junction held 6 bases outside the gene matches. Germline CDR1 is SGHAT and CDR2 is FQDESV (reference sequence). CDR3 residues: CASSPRQGSGELFF. In nucleotides, the CDR3 is TGTGCCAGCAGCCCCCGACAGGGTTCCGGGGAGCTGTTTTTT.

The chain joins TRBV14 to TRBJ1-1, with 7 bases fitting TRBD1. Per germline, CDR1 SGHDN and CDR2 FVKESK. Trimming took 2 bases from V and 5 from J; bases not matched to a gene: 5. This CDR3 spans 14 amino acids. The CDR3 DNA reads TGTGCCAGCAGCCAAAGACAGGGTGGGACTGAAGCTTTCTTT. Translated: CASSQRQGGTEAFF.

The V gene is TRBV30, the J gene TRBJ1-2; TRBD1 agrees at 7 bases. After removal of 4 bases from V and 2 bases from J, the junction contained 7 bases not matched to a gene. Germline V gene sequence: CDR1 GTSNPN, CDR2 SVGIG (reference sequence). The CDR3 contains 14 residues. The CDR3 is CAWMGDSANYGYTF. The DNA of the CDR3 is TGTGCCTGGATGGGGGACAGCGCGAACTATGGCTACACCTTC.

This clone was seen a single time. The CDR3 region has the DNA TGTGCCAGTAGTCGAGGGTATGGCTACACCTTC. This codes for CASSRGYGYTF. The chain employs TRBV19 and TRBJ1-2; unclear D gene. This CDR3 has 11 residues. Germline CDR1 and CDR2: LNHDA and SQIVND (reference sequence). Trimming shortened V by 5 bases and J by 5 bases, and 6 bases separated the two germline ends.

This chain connects TRBV29-1 to TRBJ2-2, with TRBD1 identical over 9 bases. V lost 6 bases to trimming and J lost 8 bases; unmatched junction nucleotides: 7. Per the germline V gene, CDR1 is SQVTM and CDR2 is ANQGSEA. The CDR3 contains 13 residues. The CDR3 DNA reads TGCAGCGTGCTAACAGGGGGCAGTGGGGAGCTGTTTTTT. Translation: CSVLTGGSGELFF.